The 29 T cell receptor beta chains reported below all come from one sample, sequenced in a study of cytomegalovirus exposure and HLA in healthy donors. PCR amplification relied on 60 Vbeta primers (plus 13 Jbeta primers). TCRdb keeps only in-frame clones here, not all; method: immunoSEQ multiplex PCR. The table has roughly 190,000 clones, over 75% seen once. Sequencing was done on a sample of PBMCs. These receptors all stem from a female donor in good health and CMV-seronegative.

J is TRBJ2-3 and V is TRBV5-1; TRBD2 matches 8 bases. V lost 2 bases and J lost 3; bases outside the gene matches: 8. Looked up from germline, CDR1 is SGHRS and CDR2 is YFSETQ. This CDR3 contains 16 residues. CDR3 DNA sequence: TGCGCCAGCAGCTTCATGAGCGGGAGCAGGACAGATACGCAGTATTTT. Translated, it gives CASSFMSGSRTDTQYF.

V gene TRBV7-9 combines with J gene TRBJ1-6; TRBD1 agrees at 8 bases. V was clipped by 1 base and J by 8 bases; unmatched bases: 7. From germline, CDR1 is SEHNR and CDR2 FQNEAQ (reference sequence). The CDR3 runs 16 residues. The CDR3 here is CASSLDAGGSDSPLHF. For the CDR3, the DNA is TGTGCCAGCAGCTTAGATGCAGGGGGCAGCGATTCACCCCTCCACTTT.

The chain uses TRBV4-3 and TRBJ2-3, with 9 positions matching TRBD2. Germline V gene data show CDR1 as LGHNA and CDR2 as YSLEER. The CDR3 sequence is 18 residues long. The V and J ends lost 5 bases and 1 base, in that order; junction bases with no gene match: 13. The CDR3 DNA sequence: TGCGCCAGCAGCATGAGGGCGGGGGGGCCCGAGGGCACAGATACGCAGTATTTT. This gives the protein CASSMRAGGPEGTDTQYF.

The rearrangement links TRBV6-6 to TRBJ2-5; D is unresolved. Germline loops: CDR1 MNHNY, CDR2 SVGAGI (reference sequence). Deletions cut 4 bases from V and 4 bases from J, with 13 bases between. This CDR3 contains 14 residues. CDR3 protein: CASSFNYRGETQYF. The CDR3 bases are TGTGCCAGCAGTTTTAACTACCGTGGAGAGACCCAGTACTTC.

The count of this clone is one. J is TRBJ2-2 and V is TRBV9; perhaps TRBD2 as D (6 bases). V was shortened by 0 bases and J by 5 bases, with 11 bases between the two germline ends. Germline V lookup: CDR1 SGDLS, CDR2 YYNGEE. The CDR3 is 15 amino acids. DNA of the CDR3: TGTGCCAGCAGCGTAGGACTAGAGAGGACCGGGGAGCTGTTTTTT. This gives the protein CASSVGLERTGELFF.

The rearrangement links TRBV28 to TRBJ2-4; D possibly corresponds to TRBD2 (6 bases). Trimming cost V 9 bases and J 13 bases, with 16 bases left between them. From germline, CDR1 is MDHEN and CDR2 SYDVKM. This CDR3 is built from 11 residues. DNA of the CDR3: TGTGCCAGTTTCGACGGGACTCTACAGTACTTC. Its translation is CASFDGTLQYF.

This clone was counted a few times. V is TRBV6-5 and J is TRBJ2-5, with 7 bases that match TRBD1. The CDR3 consists of 14 residues. Germline V gene lookup returns CDR1 MNHEY and CDR2 SVGAGI. Trimming at V came to 8 bases and at J to 2 bases, leaving 8 bases not matched to a gene. CDR3 protein: CASPPPRGQETQYF. DNA of the CDR3: TGTGCCAGCCCCCCGCCCAGGGGGCAAGAGACCCAGTACTTC.

The J gene is TRBJ1-5, the V gene TRBV2; 10 bases are shared with TRBD1. V shed 4 bases, J shed 2 bases, and the junction held 2 bases outside the gene matches. Germline CDR1 reads SNHLY; CDR2 reads FYNNEI. The length of the CDR3 is 15 residues. The DNA for the CDR3 is TGTGCCAGCAGTGGGACAGGGGGTGGCAATCAGCCCCAGCATTTT. Protein product: CASSGTGGGNQPQHF.

The V and J genes are TRBV28 and TRBJ1-1; 8 bases are shared with TRBD1. CDR3 length: 15 amino acids. From germline, CDR1 is MDHEN and CDR2 SYDVKM. With V trimmed by 3 bases and J by 4 bases, 7 bases remained unmatched. The DNA for the CDR3 is TGTGCCAGCAGTTTTAGGGACAGGAGGACCACTGAAGCTTTCTTT. Translated, it gives CASSFRDRRTTEAFF.

The chain links TRBV28 to TRBJ1-6; 8 bases map to TRBD1. Germline CDR1 is MDHEN and CDR2 is SYDVKM. This CDR3 has 15 amino acids. Losses at the gene ends were 4 bases for V and 9 bases for J; bases not matched to a gene: 8. For the CDR3, the DNA is TGTGCCAGCAGTTCCCCGACAGGGACAGGTTCACCCCTCCACTTT. Protein: CASSSPTGTGSPLHF.

Written as DNA, the CDR3 is TGCGCCAGCAGCTTGGTGGCGGGGGCCTTAATGAACACTGAAGCTTTCTTT. It encodes CASSLVAGALMNTEAFF. This chain connects TRBV5-1 to TRBJ1-1; a weak D match, TRBD1 (6 bases). The CDR3 covers 17 residues. Trimming shortened V by 0 bases and J by 0 bases, and 15 bases separated the two germline ends. CDR1 is SGHRS and CDR2 is YFSETQ in the germline V gene.

This clone appeared a single time. One end of the junction does not line up with germline, which may come from a read error. Other nucleotide sequences from this sample produce the same CDR3. The gene calls are TRBV19 and TRBJ1-2; a weak D match, TRBD1 (6 bases). CDR3 size: 14 residues. Germline V gene data show CDR1 as LNHDA and CDR2 as SQIVND (reference sequence). As DNA, the CDR3 is TGCGCCAGTAGTATGGACAGAACTAACTATGGCTACACCTTC. Translated: CASSMDRTNYGYTF.

The chain combines TRBV19 with TRBJ2-5; 7 nucleotides match TRBD1. Gene TRBJ2-7 matches the end of the DNA better, so the J call may be wrong. Germline V gene lookup returns CDR1 LNHDA and CDR2 SQIVND (reference sequence). The CDR3 is 15 residues long. CDR3 protein: CASSILRQGAYEQYF. The CDR3 DNA follows: TGTGCCAGTAGTATTCTGAGACAGGGCGCCTACGAGCAGTACTTC.

The chain uses TRBV2 and TRBJ2-2; weak D call: TRBD1 (6 bases). This CDR3 is built from 15 residues. In germline, CDR1 is SNHLY, CDR2 FYNNEI. Between the trimmed V and J ends, which lost 5 bases and 0 bases, there was a span of 10 bases. Written as DNA, the CDR3 is TGTGCCAGCAGTAGACAGGCCGCGAACACCGGGGAGCTGTTTTTT. It yields the protein CASSRQAANTGELFF. Using reference TRBV2 and TRBJ2-2 for the parts outside the CDR3, the full variable domain is EPEVTQTPSHQVTQMGQEVILRCVPISNHLYFYWYRQILGQKVEFLVSFYNNEISEKSEIFDDQFSVERPDGSNFTLKIRSTKLEDSAMYFCASSRQAANTGELFFGEGSRLTVL.

The V and J genes are TRBV7-2 and TRBJ2-5; perhaps TRBD2 as D (6 bases). There are 15 residues in the CDR3. The germline V gene has CDR1 SGHTA and CDR2 FQGNSA. V was shortened by 3 bases and J by 2 bases, with 13 bases between the two germline ends. The CDR3 here is CASSLDRGVQETQYF. CDR3 in DNA: TGTGCCAGCAGCTTGGACCGCGGGGTACAAGAGACCCAGTACTTC.

This rearrangement joins TRBV4-3 to TRBJ1-1; D is uncertain. There are 15 residues in the CDR3. Germline values: CDR1 LGHNA, CDR2 YSLEER. The germline V and J ends were trimmed by 0 bases and 10 bases, with 18 bases remaining between them. CDR3 loop: CASSQDESHGFRAFF. The CDR3 DNA sequence: TGCGCCAGCAGCCAAGATGAGAGCCATGGTTTTCGAGCTTTCTTT.

This clone came up a few times. The chain links TRBV10-3 to TRBJ2-1; TRBD2 matches 16 bases. Losses at the gene ends were 6 bases for V and 0 bases for J; bases not matched to a gene: 8. Germline values: CDR1 ENHRY, CDR2 SYGVKD. The CDR3 totals 19 residues. The CDR3 sequence is CAIRAGTSGGASSYNEQFF. The DNA of the CDR3 is TGTGCCATCAGGGCCGGGACTAGCGGGGGGGCCAGCTCCTACAATGAGCAGTTCTTC.

The rearrangement uses TRBV6-5 and TRBJ1-1; D may be TRBD1 (5 bases). Trimming shortened V by 6 bases and J by 5 bases, and 16 bases separated the two germline ends. This CDR3 is built from 14 residues. The germline V gene has CDR1 MNHEY and CDR2 SVGAGI. CDR3 in DNA: TGTGCCAGCAGGAAGTGGGGGGGTAAGACTGAAGCTTTCTTT. Protein sequence: CASRKWGGKTEAFF.

The chain joins TRBV7-9 to TRBJ2-1; 9 bases match TRBD2. The junction had 9 bases not matched to a gene; V was cut back by 4 bases and J by 2 bases. The CDR3 has 17 residues. Germline values: CDR1 SEHNR, CDR2 FQNEAQ (reference sequence). The CDR3 DNA is TGTGCCAGCAGCTACCCCGGGGTAGCGGGGGCCTACAATGAGCAGTTCTTC. It translates to CASSYPGVAGAYNEQFF.

This chain joins TRBV19 and TRBJ2-6, with unresolved D. Germline CDR1 LNHDA, CDR2 SQIVND (reference sequence). V shed 6 bases and J shed 0 bases, with 3 bases lying between them. The CDR3 loop spans 13 amino acids. The CDR3 protein is CASSRSGANVLTF. The CDR3 DNA is TGTGCCAGTAGCCGCTCTGGGGCCAACGTCCTGACTTTC.

The count of this clone is one. The chain has TRBV19 and TRBJ2-7; 12 bases map to TRBD2. The CDR3 contains 16 residues. Unmatched junction bases numbered 6, after V lost 1 base and J lost 5 bases. CDR1 is LNHDA and CDR2 is SQIVND in the germline V gene (reference sequence). CDR3 region: CASSIVPSGGANEQYF. The CDR3 DNA is TGTGCCAGTAGTATAGTCCCTAGCGGGGGGGCTAACGAGCAGTACTTC. Full variable domain (rest looked up from reference TRBV19 and TRBJ2-7): DGGITQSPKYLFRKEGQNVTLSCEQNLNHDAMYWYRQDPGQGLRLIYYSQIVNDFQKGDIAEGYSVSREKKESFPLTVTSAQKNPTAFYLCASSIVPSGGANEQYFGPGTRLTVT.

The gene calls are TRBV6-5 and TRBJ2-3; 9 bases agree with TRBD2. Per germline, CDR1 MNHEY and CDR2 SVGAGI. The CDR3 runs to 16 residues. V lost 2 bases, J lost 9 bases, and 12 bases stayed unmatched. The CDR3 sequence: CASSYPDSGGTATQYF. The CDR3 bases are TGTGCCAGCAGTTACCCCGACAGCGGGGGGACCGCGACGCAGTATTTT.

The chain carries TRBV11-3 and TRBJ1-6; no reliable D call. The CDR3 contains 15 residues. The germline V gene encodes CDR1 SGHNT and CDR2 YENEEA. The V and J ends lost 0 bases and 7 bases respectively, with 10 bases between them. Here the CDR3 reads CASSLDSRRNSPLHF. The CDR3 DNA follows: TGTGCCAGCAGCTTAGATTCCCGCAGAAATTCACCCCTCCACTTT. Combining the CDR3 with reference TRBV11-3 and TRBJ1-6 gives the whole variable domain EAGVVQSPRYKIIEKKQPVAFWCNPISGHNTLYWYLQNLGQGPELLIRYENEEAVDDSQLPKDRFSAERLKGVDSTLKIQPAELGDSAVYLCASSLDSRRNSPLHFGNGTRLTVT.

This clone was counted once. Other DNA sequences within the sample encode an identical CDR3. CDR3 nucleotides: TGTGCCAGTAGTACTGAAGTTCAGGAAGCTAATTCACCCCTCCACTTT. Its translation: CASSTEVQEANSPLHF. J is TRBJ1-6 and V is TRBV19; no firm D call. Germline values: CDR1 LNHDA, CDR2 SQIVND (reference sequence). The CDR3 covers 16 residues. The germline V and J ends were trimmed by 4 bases and 6 bases, with 16 bases remaining between them.

CDR3 loop: CAWRRTGAKDGYTF. The CDR3 region has the DNA TGTGCCTGGAGACGGACAGGGGCGAAAGATGGCTACACCTTC. This chain uses TRBV30 with TRBJ1-2; 9 nucleotides match TRBD1. CDR1 GTSNPN and CDR2 SVGIG come from the germline V gene (reference sequence). The CDR3 totals 14 residues. With V trimmed by 3 bases and J by 6 bases, 8 bases remained unmatched.

The J gene is TRBJ1-2, the V gene TRBV29-1; 10 bases agree with TRBD1. The CDR3 is 15 amino acids. V dropped 6 bases and J dropped 4; count of bases not matched to a gene: 11. The germline V gene encodes CDR1 SQVTM and CDR2 ANQGSEA. CDR3 residues: CSVPGQGRSLYGYTF. CDR3 in DNA: TGCAGCGTCCCGGGACAGGGGCGATCACTCTATGGCTACACCTTC. Full variable domain (missing parts from reference TRBV29-1 and TRBJ1-2): SAVISQKPSRDICQRGTSLTIQCQVDSQVTMMFWYRQQPGQSLTLIATANQGSEATYESGFVIDKFPISRPNLTFSTLTVSNMSPEDSSIYLCSVPGQGRSLYGYTFGSGTRLTVV.

The rearrangement joins TRBV19 to TRBJ1-4; D is ambiguous. The CDR3 runs 14 residues. From germline, CDR1 is LNHDA and CDR2 SQIVND (reference sequence). Trimming took 4 bases from V and 4 from J, leaving 10 bases between them. The CDR3 region is CASSNGRLNEKLFF. The DNA of the CDR3 is TGTGCCAGTAGTAATGGCAGACTTAATGAAAAACTGTTTTTT.

The chain joins TRBV5-4 to TRBJ2-3; D is perhaps TRBD1 (6 bases). The CDR3 has 14 residues. The germline V and J ends were trimmed by 4 bases and 5 bases, with 14 bases remaining between them. CDR1 and CDR2 (germline): SGHNT, YYREEE (reference sequence). CDR3 bases: TGTGCCAGCAGCCCCCAGACAGGAGGAGATACGCAGTATTTT. Its translation is CASSPQTGGDTQYF.

This chain links TRBV30 with TRBJ1-5; a possible D gene is TRBD1 (5 bases). Trimming stripped 7 bases from V and 2 bases from J, with 12 bases between. The CDR3 totals 13 residues. Germline values: CDR1 GTSNPN, CDR2 SVGIG (reference sequence). The CDR3 nucleotides are TGTGCCTACAACCAAGGGGGCAATCAGCCCCAGCATTTT. This gives the protein CAYNQGGNQPQHF.